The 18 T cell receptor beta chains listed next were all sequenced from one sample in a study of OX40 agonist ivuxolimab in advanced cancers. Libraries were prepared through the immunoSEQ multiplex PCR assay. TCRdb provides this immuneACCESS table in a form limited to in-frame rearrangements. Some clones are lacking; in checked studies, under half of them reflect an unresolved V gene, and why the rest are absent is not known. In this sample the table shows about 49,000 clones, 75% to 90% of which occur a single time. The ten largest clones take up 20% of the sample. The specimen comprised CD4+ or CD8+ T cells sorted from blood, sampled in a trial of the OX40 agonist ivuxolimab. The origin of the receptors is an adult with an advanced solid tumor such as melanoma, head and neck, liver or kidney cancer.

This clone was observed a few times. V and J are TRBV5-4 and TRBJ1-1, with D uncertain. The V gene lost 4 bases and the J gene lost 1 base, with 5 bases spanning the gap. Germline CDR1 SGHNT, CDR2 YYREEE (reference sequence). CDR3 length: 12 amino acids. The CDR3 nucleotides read TGTGCCAGCAGCCCGGGGAACACTGAAGCTTTCTTT. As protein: CASSPGNTEAFF.

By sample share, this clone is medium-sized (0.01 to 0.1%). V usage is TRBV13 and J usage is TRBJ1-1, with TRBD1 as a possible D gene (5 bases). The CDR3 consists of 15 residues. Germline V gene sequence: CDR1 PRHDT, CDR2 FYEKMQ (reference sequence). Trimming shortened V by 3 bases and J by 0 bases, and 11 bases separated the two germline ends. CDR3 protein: CASSFGQGLNTEAFF. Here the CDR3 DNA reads TGTGCCAGCAGCTTCGGCCAGGGCCTGAACACTGAAGCTTTCTTT.

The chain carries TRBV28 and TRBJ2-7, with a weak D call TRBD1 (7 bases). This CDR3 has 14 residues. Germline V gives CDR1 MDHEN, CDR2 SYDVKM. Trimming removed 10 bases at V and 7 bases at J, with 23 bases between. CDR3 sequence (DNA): TGTGCCACCTACCCTACTAGCCCAGGGGGAGAGCAGTACGTC. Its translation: CATYPTSPGGEQYV.

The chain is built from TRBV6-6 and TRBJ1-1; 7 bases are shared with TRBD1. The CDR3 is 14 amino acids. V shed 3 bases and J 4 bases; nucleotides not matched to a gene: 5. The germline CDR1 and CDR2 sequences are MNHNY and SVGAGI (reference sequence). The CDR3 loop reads CASSYPGQSTEAFF. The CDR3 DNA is TGTGCCAGCAGTTATCCGGGACAGAGCACTGAAGCTTTCTTT.

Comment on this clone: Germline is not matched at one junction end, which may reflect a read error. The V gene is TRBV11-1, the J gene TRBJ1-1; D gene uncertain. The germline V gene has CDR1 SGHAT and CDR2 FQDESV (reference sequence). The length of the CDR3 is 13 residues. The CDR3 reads CASSQGSNTEAFF. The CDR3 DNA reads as TGCGCCAGCAGCCAAGGGTCGAACACTGAAGCTTTCTTT.

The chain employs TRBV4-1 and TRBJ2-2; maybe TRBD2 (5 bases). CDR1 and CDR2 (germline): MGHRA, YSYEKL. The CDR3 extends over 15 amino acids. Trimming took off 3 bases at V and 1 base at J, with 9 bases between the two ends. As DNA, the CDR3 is TGCGCCAGCAGCCAGCACGGAGGGAACACCGGGGAGCTGTTTTTT. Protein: CASSQHGGNTGELFF.

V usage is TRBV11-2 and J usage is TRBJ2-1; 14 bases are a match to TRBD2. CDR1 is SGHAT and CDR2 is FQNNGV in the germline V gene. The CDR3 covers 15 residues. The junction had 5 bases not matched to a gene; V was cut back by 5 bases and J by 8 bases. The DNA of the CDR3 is TGTGCCAGCAGCCTGACTAGCGGGGGGGCTTATGAGCAGTTCTTC. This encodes CASSLTSGGAYEQFF.

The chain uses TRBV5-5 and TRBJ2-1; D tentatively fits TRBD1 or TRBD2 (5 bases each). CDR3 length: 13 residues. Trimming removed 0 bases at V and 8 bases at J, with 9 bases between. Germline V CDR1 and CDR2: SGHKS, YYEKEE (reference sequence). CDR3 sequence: CASSLGGVYEQFF. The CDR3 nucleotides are TGTGCCAGCAGCTTGGGAGGGGTCTATGAGCAGTTCTTC.

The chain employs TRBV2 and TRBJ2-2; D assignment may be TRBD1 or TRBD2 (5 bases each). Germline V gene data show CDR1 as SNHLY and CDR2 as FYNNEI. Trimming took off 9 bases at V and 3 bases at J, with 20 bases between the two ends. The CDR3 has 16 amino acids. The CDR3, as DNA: TGTGCCAGTCTCCGGGACGGCCTACTCGACACCGGGGAGCTGTTTTTT. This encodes CASLRDGLLDTGELFF.

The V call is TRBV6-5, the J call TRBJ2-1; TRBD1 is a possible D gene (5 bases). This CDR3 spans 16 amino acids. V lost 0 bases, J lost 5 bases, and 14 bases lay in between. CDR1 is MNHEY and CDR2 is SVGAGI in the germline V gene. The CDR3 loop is CASSYSSDNGNNEQFF. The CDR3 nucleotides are TGTGCCAGCAGTTACTCATCGGACAACGGTAACAATGAGCAGTTCTTC.

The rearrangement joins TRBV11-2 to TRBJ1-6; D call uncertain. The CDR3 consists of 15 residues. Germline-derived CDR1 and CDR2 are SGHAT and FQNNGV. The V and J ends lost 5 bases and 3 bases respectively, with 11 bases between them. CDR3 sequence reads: CASSDSTSYNSPLHF. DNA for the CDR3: TGTGCCAGCAGCGATAGTACGAGCTATAATTCACCCCTCCACTTT. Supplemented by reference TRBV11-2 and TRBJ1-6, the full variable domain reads EAGVAQSPRYKIIEKRQSVAFWCNPISGHATLYWYQQILGQGPKLLIQFQNNGVVDDSQLPKDRFSAERLKGVDSTLKIQPAKLEDSAVYLCASSDSTSYNSPLHFGNGTRLTVT.

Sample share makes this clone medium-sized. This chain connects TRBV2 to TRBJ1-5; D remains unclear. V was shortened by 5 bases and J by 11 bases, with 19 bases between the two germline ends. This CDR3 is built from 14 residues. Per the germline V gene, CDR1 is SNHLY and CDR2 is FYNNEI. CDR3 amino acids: CASSPDSAQSAQHF. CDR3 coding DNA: TGTGCCAGCAGTCCTGACTCCGCTCAATCAGCCCAGCATTTT.

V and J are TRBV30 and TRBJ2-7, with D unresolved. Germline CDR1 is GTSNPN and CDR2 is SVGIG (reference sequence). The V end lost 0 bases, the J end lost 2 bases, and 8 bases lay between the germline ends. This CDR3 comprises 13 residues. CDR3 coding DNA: TGTGCCTGGAGTGTACAGAGAACCTACGAGCAGTACTTC. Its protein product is CAWSVQRTYEQYF.

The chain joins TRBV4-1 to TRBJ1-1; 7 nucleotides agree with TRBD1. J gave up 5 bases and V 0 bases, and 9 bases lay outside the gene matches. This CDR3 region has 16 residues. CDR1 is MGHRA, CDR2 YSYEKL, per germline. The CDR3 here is CASSQEGRQGGTEAFF. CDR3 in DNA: TGCGCCAGCAGCCAAGAAGGTAGGCAGGGGGGGACTGAAGCTTTCTTT.

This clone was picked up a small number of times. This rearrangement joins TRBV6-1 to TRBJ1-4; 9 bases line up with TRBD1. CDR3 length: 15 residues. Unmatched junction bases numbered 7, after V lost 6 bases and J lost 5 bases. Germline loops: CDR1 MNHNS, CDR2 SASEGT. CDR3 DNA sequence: TGTGCCAGCAGGCAGACCGGGACAGGGAATGAAAAACTGTTTTTT. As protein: CASRQTGTGNEKLFF.

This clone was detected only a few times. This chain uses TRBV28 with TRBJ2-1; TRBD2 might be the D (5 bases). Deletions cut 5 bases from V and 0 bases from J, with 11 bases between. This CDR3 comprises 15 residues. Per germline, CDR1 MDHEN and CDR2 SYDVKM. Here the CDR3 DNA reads TGTGCCAGCAGTCCCTCGGGGTACTCCTACAATGAGCAGTTCTTC. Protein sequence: CASSPSGYSYNEQFF.

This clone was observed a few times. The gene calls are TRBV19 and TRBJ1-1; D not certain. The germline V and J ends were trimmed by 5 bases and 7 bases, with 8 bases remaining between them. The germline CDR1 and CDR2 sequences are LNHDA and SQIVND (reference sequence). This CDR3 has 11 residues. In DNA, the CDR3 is TGTGCCAGTAGTCTGGGCCTTGAAGCTTTCTTT. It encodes CASSLGLEAFF.

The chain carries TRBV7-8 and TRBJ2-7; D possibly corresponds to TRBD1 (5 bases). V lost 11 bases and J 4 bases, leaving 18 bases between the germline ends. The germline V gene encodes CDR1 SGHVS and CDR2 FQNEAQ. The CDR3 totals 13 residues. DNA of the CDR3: TGTGCCTCAGCAGCCCAAGGGGAATACGAGCAGTACGTC. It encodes CASAAQGEYEQYV.